The 10 T cell receptor beta chains given below trace back to one sample, sequenced in a study of monozygotic twins with inflammatory bowel disease. From the 5' RACE reads, TCRdb lists one entry per CDR3 protein and no DNA. The sample holds roughly 160,000 distinct CDR3 sequences. The sample taken for sequencing was blood. These receptor sequences come from a human donor with ulcerative colitis or Crohn's disease, or a healthy co-twin of an affected twin (not recorded which).

The J gene is TRBJ1-1, the V gene TRBV11-2; TCRdb selects TRBD1, and the lack of DNA leaves this call unchecked. Germline V lookup: CDR1 SGHAT, CDR2 FQNNGV. This CDR3 has 14 amino acids. This CDR3 is CASSFLGANTEAFF.

This chain connects TRBV6-6 to TRBJ1-4. CDR3 length: 14 residues. Germline CDR1 MNHNY, CDR2 SVGAGI (reference sequence). CDR3: CASSYTDHNEKLFF.

The chain combines TRBV25-1 with TRBJ1-6; TCRdb's assignment of TRBD1 cannot be checked, as there is no DNA. This CDR3 is built from 14 residues. Germline-derived CDR1 and CDR2 are MGHDK and SYGVNS. CDR3 in amino acids: CASSRQGYNSPLHF. The full variable domain, completed using reference TRBV25-1 and TRBJ1-6, is EADIYQTPRYLVIGTGKKITLECSQTMGHDKMYWYQQDPGMELHLIHYSYGVNSTEKGDLSSESTVSRIRTEHFPLTLESARPSHTSQYLCASSRQGYNSPLHFGNGTRLTVT.

This chain links TRBV10-3 with TRBJ2-1; TCRdb proposes TRBD2, but this gene call is untestable without DNA. This CDR3 contains 13 residues. From germline, CDR1 is ENHRY and CDR2 SYGVKD. CDR3: CAISVAVGNEQFF.

The CDR3 sequence: CASHRNRGTGANVLTF. The V and J genes are TRBV28 and TRBJ2-6; TCRdb lists TRBD1, though no DNA is available to test this call. CDR1 is MDHEN, CDR2 SYDVKM, per germline. The CDR3 has 16 residues.

The J gene is TRBJ2-6, the V gene TRBV5-1. CDR3 length equals 16 residues. CDR1 SGHRS and CDR2 YFSETQ come from the germline V gene. CDR3 residues: CASSLLTSSGANVLTF.

The chain combines TRBV29-1 with TRBJ2-2; no DNA is available, so the TRBD2 call from TCRdb remains unchecked. The CDR3 has 16 amino acids. Germline values: CDR1 SQVTM, CDR2 ANQGSEA. CDR3 loop: CSVWRTPFLNTGELFF.

This chain connects TRBV7-2 to TRBJ2-7; TCRdb's D call, TRBD2, is unchecked because there is no DNA. This CDR3 comprises 15 residues. Germline lookup yields CDR1 SGHTA and CDR2 FQGNSA. The CDR3 region is CASSPYGTSEYKQYF. Drawing the rest from reference TRBV7-2 and TRBJ2-7, the complete variable domain is GAGVSQSPSNKVTEKGKDVELRCDPISGHTALYWYRQSLGQGLEFLIYFQGNSAPDKSGLPSDRFSAERTGGSVSTLTIQRTQQEDSAVYLCASSPYGTSEYKQYFGPGTRLTVT.

The chain recombines TRBV5-1 with TRBJ2-3; without DNA, the TCRdb call of TRBD1 cannot be checked. CDR1 is SGHRS, CDR2 YFSETQ, per germline. There are 15 residues in the CDR3. CDR3: CASKDRGTHSDTQYF.

The chain joins TRBV7-9 to TRBJ1-1. The CDR3 is 15 amino acids. The germline CDR1 and CDR2 sequences are SEHNR and FQNEAQ (reference sequence). The CDR3 sequence: CASSSPRQQNTEAFF.